This T cell receptor (beta chain) was sequenced in a study of OX40 agonist ivuxolimab in advanced cancers. The length of the CDR3 is 14 residues. Trimming removed 3 bases at V and 2 bases at J, with 10 bases between. Germline values: CDR1 SGHVS, CDR2 FNYEAQ. TCRdb keeps only in-frame clones here, not all; method: immunoSEQ multiplex PCR. This sample has around 100,000 clones, with over 75% found just once. The starting material was CD4+ or CD8+ T cells sorted from blood, obtained in a trial of the OX40 agonist ivuxolimab. This clonotype was sampled from an adult with an advanced solid tumor such as melanoma, head and neck, liver or kidney cancer. This rearrangement joins TRBV7-6 to TRBJ2-5; the D call may be TRBD1 or TRBD2 (5 bases each). Here the CDR3 DNA reads TGTGCCAGCAGCTTCATGGGGGTGCAAGAGACCCAGTACTTC. This gives the protein CASSFMGVQETQYF.